This T cell receptor (beta chain) is from a study of CD8 T cells in Susac syndrome. Sequencing of TCR beta covered CD8+ and CD4+ T cells obtained from blood. This CDR3 spans 13 amino acids. Trimming left V 2 bases short and J 5 bases short, with 10 bases between. The germline CDR1 and CDR2 sequences are SGHNT and YYREEE (reference sequence). The authors reverse transcribed roughly 0.5 to 1 ug RNA with random hexamers. MiXCR, applied by TCRdb to the immunoSEQ multiplex PCR reads, yields one record per CDR3 protein. The sample yields approximately 74,000 distinct CDR3 sequences, 93% seen once. The receptor comes from a human donor with Susac syndrome. Sequenced sample: CD4+ T cells from PBMCs. The chain carries TRBV5-4 and TRBJ2-5; perhaps TRBD1 as D (5 bases). The CDR3 region has the DNA TGTGCCAGCAGCTTAAACCACAGGGAGACCCAGTACTTC. Protein: CASSLNHRETQYF. Variable domain in full (rest from reference TRBV5-4 and TRBJ2-5): ETGVTQSPTHLIKTRGQQVTLRCSSQSGHNTVSWYQQALGQGPQFIFQYYREEENGRGNFPPRFSGLQFPNYSSELNVNALELDDSALYLCASSLNHRETQYFGPGTRLLVL.